This T cell receptor (beta chain) was obtained from a study of T cells in Graves' hyperthyroidism and ophthalmopathy. The V gene end was trimmed by 7 bases and the J gene end by 8 bases; junction bases not matched to a gene: 7. In germline, CDR1 is MNHNS, CDR2 SASEGT. There are 14 residues in the CDR3. This clonotype was seen a few times. Amplification targeted TCR beta CDR3 regions from RNA transcripts. During a first-round RT-PCR of the TCR CDR3, the HTBI primer set was used. TCRdb reprocessed the multiplex PCR reads with MiXCR, giving one entry per CDR3 protein. Of 360,000 or so distinct CDR3 sequences detected, around 15% appear once; the ten largest clones hold about 20%.

Material: blood. This TCR came from a woman in her sixties with Graves' ophthalmopathy. V is TRBV6-1 and J is TRBJ1-4; 10 bases fit TRBD1. The CDR3 DNA is TGTGCCAGCATCGACAGGGGGCTGGGGGAAAAACTGTTTTTT. As protein: CASIDRGLGEKLFF.